One sample yielded the 6 T cell receptor beta chains listed below, sequenced in a study of cytomegalovirus exposure and HLA in healthy donors (TCRdb year 2017). The method behind the library was the immunoSEQ multiplex PCR assay. For the multiplex PCR, a mixture combining 60 forward primers for TCR Vbeta segments and 13 reverse primers for TCR Jbeta segments was used. TCRdb mirrors the immuneACCESS table, restricted to in-frame sequences. Some clones are absent from its copies; in checked studies, under half trace to an unresolved V gene, and the reason for the others is unknown. This sample is represented by around 160,000 clones; around four fifths of them were singletons. The ten largest clones capture roughly 4.5% of the sample. The specimen was PBMCs. Receptors were obtained from a man aged 50 or older in good health and CMV-seropositive.

The genes are TRBV27 and TRBJ2-1, with D hard to call. The CDR3 extends over 17 amino acids. The V gene lost 1 base and the J gene lost 4 bases, with 17 bases spanning the gap. The germline V gene has CDR1 MNHEY and CDR2 SMNVEV (reference sequence). CDR3 coding DNA: TGTGCCAGCAGTTTATATGGGTTTAAACAGAAATACAATGAGCAGTTCTTC. Translating gives CASSLYGFKQKYNEQFF.

This chain uses TRBV28 with TRBJ2-7; D is uncertain. The V end lost 1 base, the J end lost 3 bases, and 4 bases lay between the germline ends. This CDR3 spans 12 amino acids. Germline V gene sequence: CDR1 MDHEN, CDR2 SYDVKM. CDR3 in amino acids: CASSLSYYEQYF. The DNA for the CDR3 is TGTGCCAGCAGTTTATCCTACTACGAGCAGTACTTC. The variable domain in full, completed from reference TRBV28 and TRBJ2-7, reads DVKVTQSSRYLVKRTGEKVFLECVQDMDHENMFWYRQDPGLGLRLIYFSYDVKMKEKGDIPEGYSVSREKKERFSLILESASTNQTSMYLCASSLSYYEQYFGPGTRLTVT.

V and J are TRBV30 and TRBJ2-1, with D possibly being TRBD2 (6 bases). V was clipped by 0 bases and J by 0 bases, with 9 bases between them. Germline V gene data show CDR1 as GTSNPN and CDR2 as SVGIG (reference sequence). This CDR3 contains 15 residues. This CDR3 is CAWSVLAGSYNEQFF. Written as DNA, the CDR3 is TGTGCCTGGAGTGTACTAGCCGGCTCCTACAATGAGCAGTTCTTC.

This sequence joins TRBV28 and TRBJ1-6; 8 positions agree with TRBD1. Looked up from germline, CDR1 is MDHEN and CDR2 is SYDVKM. V lost 3 bases and J lost 5; bases outside the gene matches: 0. This CDR3 contains 14 residues. This CDR3 reads CASSLTGDNSPLHF. DNA of the CDR3: TGTGCCAGCAGTTTGACAGGGGATAATTCACCCCTCCACTTT.

V and J are TRBV7-8 and TRBJ2-2; 7 bases agree with TRBD2. CDR1 is SGHVS and CDR2 is FQNEAQ in the germline V gene. V lost 1 base, J lost 4 bases, and 9 bases stayed unmatched. The CDR3 sequence is 17 residues long. CDR3 bases: TGTGCCAGCAGCTTAGATTGGGGAGGGGTGGGCACCGGGGAGCTGTTTTTT. Translation: CASSLDWGGVGTGELFF.

The J gene is TRBJ2-1, the V gene TRBV7-2, with 8 bases identical to TRBD2. The CDR3 has 16 amino acids. With V trimmed by 2 bases and J by 5 bases, 8 bases remained unmatched. Germline V lookup: CDR1 SGHTA, CDR2 FQGNSA. The CDR3 is CASSLSIGGGDNEQFF. The CDR3 DNA sequence: TGTGCCAGCAGCTTAAGTATCGGGGGGGGAGACAATGAGCAGTTCTTC. Combining the CDR3 with reference TRBV7-2 and TRBJ2-1 gives the whole variable domain GAGVSQSPSNKVTEKGKDVELRCDPISGHTALYWYRQSLGQGLEFLIYFQGNSAPDKSGLPSDRFSAERTGGSVSTLTIQRTQQEDSAVYLCASSLSIGGGDNEQFFGPGTRLTVL.